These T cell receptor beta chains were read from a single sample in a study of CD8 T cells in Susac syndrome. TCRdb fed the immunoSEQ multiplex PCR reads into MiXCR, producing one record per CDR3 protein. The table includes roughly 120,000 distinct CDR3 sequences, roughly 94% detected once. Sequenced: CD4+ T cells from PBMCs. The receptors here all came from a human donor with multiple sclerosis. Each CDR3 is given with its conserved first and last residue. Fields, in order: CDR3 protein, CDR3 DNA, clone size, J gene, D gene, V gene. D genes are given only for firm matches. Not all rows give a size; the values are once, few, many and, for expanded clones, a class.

CDR3: CASSFAGGDYEQYF
DNA: TGTGCCAGTAGCTTTGCAGGGGGCGACTACGAGCAGTACTTC
size: -
J: TRBJ2-7
D: TRBD1
V: TRBV7-2

CDR3: CASSPRGGNQPQHF
DNA: TGTGCCAGCAGTCCACGGGGTGGCAATCAGCCCCAGCATTTT
size: -
J: TRBJ1-5
D: -
V: TRBV12-3/TRBV12-4

CDR3: CSARAGLAGGPSYNEQFF
DNA: TGCAGTGCTAGAGCAGGACTAGCGGGAGGGCCCTCCTACAATGAGCAGTTCTTC
size: -
J: TRBJ2-1
D: TRBD2
V: TRBV20-1

CDR3: CASSLDLYNEQFF
DNA: TGTGCCAGCAGCTTAGACCTCTACAATGAGCAGTTCTTC
size: -
J: TRBJ2-1
D: -
V: TRBV11-2

CDR3: CASSSSGAGANYGYTF
DNA: TGTGCCAGCTCATCCTCCGGGGCAGGAGCTAACTATGGCTACACCTTC
size: -
J: TRBJ1-2
D: -
V: TRBV18

CDR3: CASSFPDRRHTF
DNA: TGTGCCAGCAGTTTCCCGGACAGGCGTCATACCTTC
size: -
J: TRBJ1-2
D: TRBD1
V: TRBV7-9

CDR3: CASRPGTGAQPQHF
DNA: TGTGCCAGCAGACCAGGGACAGGGGCCCAGCCCCAGCATTTT
size: -
J: TRBJ1-5
D: TRBD1
V: TRBV27

CDR3: CSVEERTRNEQFF
DNA: TGCAGCGTTGAAGAGCGGACTAGGAATGAGCAGTTCTTC
size: -
J: TRBJ2-1
D: TRBD2
V: TRBV29-1

CDR3: CSVEDRAGSSYEQYF
DNA: TGCAGCGTTGAAGACCGGGCCGGGAGCTCCTACGAGCAGTACTTC
size: -
J: TRBJ2-7
D: -
V: TRBV29-1

CDR3: CARRGAAYGYTF
DNA: TGTGCCAGGAGGGGGGCGGCCTATGGCTACACCTTC
size: -
J: TRBJ1-2
D: -
V: TRBV27

CDR3: CASSYPILGREQETQYF
DNA: TGTGCCAGCAGTTACCCTATCTTGGGGCGGGAGCAAGAGACCCAGTACTTC
size: once
J: TRBJ2-5
D: TRBD2
V: TRBV6-2/TRBV6-3

CDR3: CSVQTSGRASVSGANVLTF
DNA: TGCAGCGTTCAGACTAGCGGGAGGGCCTCGGTCTCTGGGGCCAACGTCCTGACTTTC
size: -
J: TRBJ2-6
D: TRBD2
V: TRBV29-1

CDR3: CASSPFVETQYF
DNA: TGTGCCAGCAGCCCTTTCGTAGAGACCCAGTACTTC
size: -
J: TRBJ2-5
D: -
V: TRBV7-9

CDR3: CASSFGLAGAEDTQYF
DNA: TGCGCCAGCAGCTTTGGACTAGCGGGGGCCGAGGATACGCAGTATTTT
size: -
J: TRBJ2-3
D: TRBD2
V: TRBV5-1

CDR3: CAWSTKNTEAFF
DNA: TGTGCCTGGAGTACGAAGAACACTGAAGCTTTCTTT
size: -
J: TRBJ1-1
D: -
V: TRBV30

CDR3: CASSLAQTIAKNIQYF
DNA: TGTGCCAGCAGCTTAGCTCAGACTATAGCCAAAAACATTCAGTACTTC
size: -
J: TRBJ2-4
D: -
V: TRBV7-2

CDR3: CSVRRGSNQPQHF
DNA: TGCAGCGTTCGGCGTGGAAGCAATCAGCCCCAGCATTTT
size: -
J: TRBJ1-5
D: -
V: TRBV29-1

CDR3: CASSYSGPGQGTIVGGYTF
DNA: TGTGCCAGCAGTTACTCAGGACCGGGACAGGGAACTATAGTCGGCGGCTACACCTTC
size: -
J: TRBJ1-2
D: TRBD1
V: TRBV6-2/TRBV6-3

CDR3: CASTEDRALADTQYF
DNA: TGTGCCAGCACCGAGGACAGGGCCCTCGCGGATACGCAGTATTTT
size: -
J: TRBJ2-3
D: TRBD1
V: TRBV6-5

CDR3: CASSQDTRNQPQHF
DNA: TGTGCCAGCTCTCAGGACACTAGGAATCAGCCCCAGCATTTT
size: -
J: TRBJ1-5
D: -
V: TRBV18

CDR3: CASSYAGGRGNQPQHF
DNA: TGTGCCAGCAGTTACGCAGGGGGCAGGGGCAATCAGCCCCAGCATTTT
size: -
J: TRBJ1-5
D: TRBD1
V: TRBV6-5

CDR3: CASSIDRVGQPQHF
DNA: TGTGCCAGTAGTATAGACAGGGTAGGTCAGCCCCAGCATTTT
size: -
J: TRBJ1-5
D: -
V: TRBV19

CDR3: CASSRDRRNEKLFF
DNA: TGTGCCAGCAGCCGGGACAGGAGGAATGAAAAACTGTTTTTT
size: -
J: TRBJ1-4
D: TRBD1
V: TRBV5-6

CDR3: CSVEDSPNYGYTF
DNA: TGCAGCGTTGAGGACAGCCCTAACTATGGCTACACCTTC
size: few
J: TRBJ1-2
D: -
V: TRBV29-1

CDR3: CASSIAGQGNYGYTF
DNA: TGTGCCAGCAGCATCGCCGGACAGGGGAACTATGGCTACACCTTC
size: once
J: TRBJ1-2
D: TRBD1
V: TRBV3-1

CDR3: CASSPPGPRANVLTF
DNA: TGTGCCAGCAGTCCTCCGGGACCAAGGGCCAACGTCCTGACTTTC
size: -
J: TRBJ2-6
D: -
V: TRBV12-3/TRBV12-4

CDR3: CASSIVGAFF
DNA: TGTGCCAGCAGTATTGTGGGAGCTTTCTTT
size: -
J: TRBJ1-1
D: -
V: TRBV6-1

CDR3: CASSQDRHGTEAFF
DNA: TGTGCCAGCAGCCAAGACAGACATGGGACTGAAGCTTTCTTT
size: -
J: TRBJ1-1
D: -
V: TRBV4-2

CDR3: CASSLNGAVTDTQYF
DNA: TGTGCCAGCAGCTTAAACGGGGCCGTCACAGATACGCAGTATTTT
size: -
J: TRBJ2-3
D: -
V: TRBV7-8